The next 9 T cell receptor beta chains were all read from a single sample in a study of T cell responses to AZD1222 COVID-19 vaccine (dated by TCRdb to 2020 to 2022). Read against the paper, the sample's time point label means: baseline before first vaccination. Libraries were prepared through the immunoSEQ multiplex PCR assay. The table comes from immuneACCESS by way of TCRdb, which keeps in-frame sequences with V and J called. Part of the clones is missing from these tables; in studies checked, under half for an unresolved V gene and the rest for unknown reasons. The sample profile shows about 99,000 clones; over 75% of them were found once. Around 9.4% of the sample is taken by the ten largest. The specimen was peripheral blood, collected on day 0 of AZD1222 vaccination. All receptors derive from an adult in good health.

CDR3 region: CASSQDPPTGAYEQYF. The DNA of the CDR3 is TGCGCCAGCAGCCAAGATCCCCCGACAGGGGCCTACGAGCAGTACTTC. The chain is built from TRBV4-1 and TRBJ2-7; TRBD1 agrees at 8 bases. J gave up 2 bases and V 0 bases, and 6 bases lay outside the gene matches. The CDR3 contains 16 residues. The V gene's germline CDR1 is MGHRA and CDR2 YSYEKL.

DNA for the CDR3: TGTGCCAGCAGCCTAGGGGGGGTAGCGGGAGTTGCAGATACGCAGTATTTT. Protein product: CASSLGGVAGVADTQYF. The chain uses TRBV7-2 and TRBJ2-3; TRBD2 agrees at 9 bases. The germline CDR1 and CDR2 sequences are SGHTA and FQGNSA. V lost 5 bases, J lost 4 bases, and 13 bases stayed unmatched. The CDR3 consists of 17 residues.

The rearrangement joins TRBV19 to TRBJ2-4; 8 positions agree with TRBD2. Germline assignment: CDR1 LNHDA and CDR2 SQIVND (reference sequence). CDR3 length: 15 amino acids. V shed 6 bases, J shed 5 bases, and the junction held 9 bases outside the gene matches. The CDR3 protein is CASSRVPGGENIQYF. Here the CDR3 DNA reads TGTGCCAGTAGCAGGGTTCCGGGGGGGGAAAACATTCAGTACTTC.

The V call is TRBV7-9, the J call TRBJ1-1; D perhaps matches TRBD1 (5 bases). V was trimmed by 5 bases and J by 3 bases, leaving 16 bases between them. The V gene's germline CDR1 is SEHNR and CDR2 FQNEAQ (reference sequence). The CDR3 sequence is 15 residues long. CDR3 nucleotides: TGTGCCAGCAGCCCCGGCACAGGCGGGGACACTGAAGCTTTCTTT. Amino acids: CASSPGTGGDTEAFF.

The CDR3 here is CASSIGWDEQYF. Here the CDR3 DNA reads TGCGCCAGCAGTATTGGGTGGGATGAGCAGTACTTC. This chain links TRBV5-1 with TRBJ2-7, with D hard to call. V dropped 5 bases and J dropped 7 bases, with 13 bases sitting between them. This CDR3 spans 12 amino acids. Germline loops: CDR1 SGHRS, CDR2 YFSETQ.

The rearrangement uses TRBV18 and TRBJ2-1, with D unclear. Per the germline V gene, CDR1 is KGHSH and CDR2 is LQKENI. Deletions cut 4 bases from V and 4 bases from J, with 8 bases between. The CDR3 covers 13 residues. The CDR3 sequence is CASSRSDYNEQFF. In DNA form, the CDR3 reads TGTGCCAGCTCACGCTCAGATTACAATGAGCAGTTCTTC.

The chain combines TRBV7-9 with TRBJ1-3, with no clear D. Germline values: CDR1 SEHNR, CDR2 FQNEAQ (reference sequence). The length of the CDR3 is 15 residues. V gave up 5 bases and J gave up 4 bases, with 15 bases separating them. CDR3: CASSPMGLRGNTIYF. CDR3 DNA sequence: TGTGCCAGCAGCCCTATGGGTTTGAGAGGAAACACCATATATTTT.

The chain is built from TRBV6-1 and TRBJ1-1, with D perhaps TRBD1 (5 bases). V lost 2 bases and J lost 5, with 15 bases in between. Germline-derived CDR1 and CDR2 are MNHNS and SASEGT. The CDR3 is 15 residues long. CDR3 DNA: TGTGCCAGCAGTGAATCCACAGGATCAGGGACTGAAGCTTTCTTT. This translates into CASSESTGSGTEAFF.

The gene calls are TRBV28 and TRBJ2-7; no clear D. There are 15 residues in the CDR3. CDR1 is MDHEN, CDR2 SYDVKM, per germline. The V end lost 2 bases, the J end lost 0 bases, and 11 bases lay between the germline ends. Here the CDR3 reads CASSLQQTLSYEQYF. CDR3 DNA sequence: TGTGCCAGCAGTTTACAGCAGACACTCTCCTACGAGCAGTACTTC.